This TCR beta chain is drawn from a study of somatic mutations in cytotoxic T cells in rheumatoid arthritis. About the research overall: Sorted by flow to nearly 100% purity were some V beta antibody-stained T-cell populations, including V beta1+ cells sequenced for TCRB.

Using immunoSEQ multiplex PCR, the repertoire was profiled, and TCRdb retains in-frame clones only, with some absent. The table includes approximately 14,000 clones, over 80% detected once. CDR3 length: 13 amino acids. Germline lookup yields CDR1 LNHNV and CDR2 YYDKDF (reference sequence). V gave up 0 bases and J gave up 8 bases, with 8 bases separating them. The genes are TRBV15 and TRBJ2-1, with D unclear. The sequence was collected from a man between 65 and 79 years old with rheumatoid arthritis. The sample consisted of CD4+ T cells sorted from blood. The CDR3, as DNA: TGTGCCACCAGCAGAGATAGATTCGATGAGCAGTTCTTC. Protein sequence: CATSRDRFDEQFF.